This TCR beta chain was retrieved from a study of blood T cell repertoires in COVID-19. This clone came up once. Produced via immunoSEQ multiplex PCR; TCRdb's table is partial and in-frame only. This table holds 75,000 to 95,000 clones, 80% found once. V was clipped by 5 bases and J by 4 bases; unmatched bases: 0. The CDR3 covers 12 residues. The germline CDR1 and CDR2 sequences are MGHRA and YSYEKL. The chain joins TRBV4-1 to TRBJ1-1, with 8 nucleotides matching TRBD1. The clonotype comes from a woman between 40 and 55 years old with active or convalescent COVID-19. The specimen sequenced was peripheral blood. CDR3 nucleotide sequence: TGCGCCAGCAGCGACAGGGGCACTGAAGCTTTCTTT. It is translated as CASSDRGTEAFF.